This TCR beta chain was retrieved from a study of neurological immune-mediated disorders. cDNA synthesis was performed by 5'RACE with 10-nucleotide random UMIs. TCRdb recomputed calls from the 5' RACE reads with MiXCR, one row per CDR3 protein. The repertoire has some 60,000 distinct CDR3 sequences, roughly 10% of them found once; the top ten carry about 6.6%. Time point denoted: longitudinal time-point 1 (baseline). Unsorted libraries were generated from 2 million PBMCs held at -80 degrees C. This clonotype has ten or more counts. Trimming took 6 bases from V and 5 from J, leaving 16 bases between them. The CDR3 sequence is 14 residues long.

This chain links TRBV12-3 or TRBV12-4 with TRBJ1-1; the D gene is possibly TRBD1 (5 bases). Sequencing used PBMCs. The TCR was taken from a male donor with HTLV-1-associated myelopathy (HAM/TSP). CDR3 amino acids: CASRSFSGETEAFF. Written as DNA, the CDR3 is TGTGCCAGCAGATCCTTTTCGGGGGAGACTGAAGCTTTCTTT.